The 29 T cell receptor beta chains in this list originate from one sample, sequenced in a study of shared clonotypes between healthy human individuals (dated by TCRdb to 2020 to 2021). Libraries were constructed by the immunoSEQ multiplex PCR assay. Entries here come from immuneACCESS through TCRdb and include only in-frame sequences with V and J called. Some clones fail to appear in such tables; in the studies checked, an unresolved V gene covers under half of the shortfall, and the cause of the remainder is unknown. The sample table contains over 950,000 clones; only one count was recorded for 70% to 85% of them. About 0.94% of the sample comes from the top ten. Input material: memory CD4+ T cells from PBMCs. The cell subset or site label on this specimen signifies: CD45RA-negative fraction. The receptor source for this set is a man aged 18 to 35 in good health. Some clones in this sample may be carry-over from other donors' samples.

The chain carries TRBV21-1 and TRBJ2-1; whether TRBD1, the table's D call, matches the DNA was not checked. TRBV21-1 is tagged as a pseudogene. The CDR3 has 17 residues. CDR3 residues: CASSKVGSSQGGNEQFF. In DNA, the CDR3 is TGTGCCAGCAGCAAAGTGGGGTCGTCTCAGGGGGGCAATGAGCAGTTCTTC.

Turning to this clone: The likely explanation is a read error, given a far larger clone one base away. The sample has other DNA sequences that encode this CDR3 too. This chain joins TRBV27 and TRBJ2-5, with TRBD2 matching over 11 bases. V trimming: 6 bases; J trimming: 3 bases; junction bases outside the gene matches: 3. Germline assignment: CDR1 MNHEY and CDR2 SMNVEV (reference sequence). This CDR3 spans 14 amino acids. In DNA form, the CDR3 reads TGTGCCAGCAGCCCGGGACTAGCGGAAGAGACCCAGTACTTC. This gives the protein CASSPGLAEETQYF.

The CDR3 protein is CASSLGSGTRDNEQFF. Here the CDR3 DNA reads TGCGCCAGCAGCTTGGGATCCGGGACTAGGGACAATGAGCAGTTCTTC. The chain is built from TRBV5-1 and TRBJ2-1; 8 bases map to TRBD2. With V trimmed by 0 bases and J by 5 bases, 7 bases remained unmatched. Looked up from germline, CDR1 is SGHRS and CDR2 is YFSETQ. The CDR3 length is 16 residues.

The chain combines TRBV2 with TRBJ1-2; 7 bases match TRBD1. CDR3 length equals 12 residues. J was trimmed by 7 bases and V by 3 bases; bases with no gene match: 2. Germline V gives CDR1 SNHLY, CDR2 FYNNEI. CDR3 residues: CASSETGLGYTF. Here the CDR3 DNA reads TGTGCCAGCAGTGAGACAGGGCTTGGCTACACCTTC.

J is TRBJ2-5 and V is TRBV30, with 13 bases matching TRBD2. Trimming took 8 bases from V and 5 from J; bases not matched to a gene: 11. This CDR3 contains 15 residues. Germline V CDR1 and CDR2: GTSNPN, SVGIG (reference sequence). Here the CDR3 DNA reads TGTGCCCGGGGAGGACTAGCGGGAGCCCAGGAGACCCAGTACTTC. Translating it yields CARGGLAGAQETQYF. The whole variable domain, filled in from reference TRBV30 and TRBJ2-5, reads SQTIHQWPATLVQPVGSPLSLECTVEGTSNPNLYWYRQAAGRGLQLLFYSVGIGQISSEVPQNLSASRPQDRQFILSSKKLLLSDSGFYLCARGGLAGAQETQYFGPGTRLLVL.

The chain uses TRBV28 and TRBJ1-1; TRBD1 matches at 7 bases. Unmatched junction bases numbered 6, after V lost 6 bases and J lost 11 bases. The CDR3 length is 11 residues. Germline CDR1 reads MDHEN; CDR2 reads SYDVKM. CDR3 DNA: TGTGCCAGCAGCACTGGCAGGGGGGCTTTCTTT. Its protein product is CASSTGRGAFF.

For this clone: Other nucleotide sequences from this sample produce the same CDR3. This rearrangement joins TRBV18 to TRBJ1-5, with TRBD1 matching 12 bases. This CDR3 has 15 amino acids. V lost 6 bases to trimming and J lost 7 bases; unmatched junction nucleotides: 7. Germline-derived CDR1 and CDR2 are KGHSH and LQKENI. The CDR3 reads CASSPGTGGGQPQHF. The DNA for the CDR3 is TGTGCCAGCTCGCCCGGGACAGGGGGCGGGCAGCCCCAGCATTTT. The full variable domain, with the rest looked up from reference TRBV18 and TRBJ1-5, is NAGVMQNPRHLVRRRGQEARLRCSPMKGHSHVYWYRQLPEEGLKFMVYLQKENIIDESGMPKERFSAEFPKEGPSILRIQQVVRGDSAAYFCASSPGTGGGQPQHFGDGTRLSIL.

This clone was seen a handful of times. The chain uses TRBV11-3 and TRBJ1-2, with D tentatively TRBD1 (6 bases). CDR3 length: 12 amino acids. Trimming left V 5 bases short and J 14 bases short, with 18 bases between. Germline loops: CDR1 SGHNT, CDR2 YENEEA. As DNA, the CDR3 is TGTGCCAGCAGCACAGGGAGCAGGGACAAGACCTTC. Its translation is CASSTGSRDKTF.

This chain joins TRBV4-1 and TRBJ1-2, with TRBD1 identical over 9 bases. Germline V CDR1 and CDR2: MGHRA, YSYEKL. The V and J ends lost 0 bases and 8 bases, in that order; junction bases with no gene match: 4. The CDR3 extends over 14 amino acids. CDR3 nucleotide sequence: TGCGCCAGCAGCCAAGACGGGACAGGGATCGGCTACACCTTC. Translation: CASSQDGTGIGYTF.

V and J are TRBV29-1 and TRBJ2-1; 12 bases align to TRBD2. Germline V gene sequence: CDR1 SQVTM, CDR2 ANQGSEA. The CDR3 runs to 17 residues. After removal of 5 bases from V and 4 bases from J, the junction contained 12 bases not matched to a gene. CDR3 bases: TGCAGCGTTAGGGGACTAGCGGGCGGACGGGAGTACAATGAGCAGTTCTTC. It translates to CSVRGLAGGREYNEQFF.

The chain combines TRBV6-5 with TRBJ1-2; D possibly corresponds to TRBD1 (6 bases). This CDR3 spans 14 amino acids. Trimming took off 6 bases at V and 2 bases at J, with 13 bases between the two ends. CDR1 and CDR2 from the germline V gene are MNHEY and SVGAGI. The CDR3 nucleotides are TGTGCCAGCAGCTTCAGGACAGAAAACTATGGCTACACCTTC. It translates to CASSFRTENYGYTF.

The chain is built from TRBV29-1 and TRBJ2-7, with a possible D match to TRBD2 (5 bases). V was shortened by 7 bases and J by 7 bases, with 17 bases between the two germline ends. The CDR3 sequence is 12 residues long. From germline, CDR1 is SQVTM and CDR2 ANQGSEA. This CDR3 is CSAQTGISEQYF. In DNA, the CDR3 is TGCAGCGCCCAAACGGGGATTTCTGAGCAGTACTTC.

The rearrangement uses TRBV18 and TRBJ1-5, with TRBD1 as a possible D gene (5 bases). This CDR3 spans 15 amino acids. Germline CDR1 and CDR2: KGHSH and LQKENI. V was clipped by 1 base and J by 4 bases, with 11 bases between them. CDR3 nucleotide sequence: TGTGCCAGCTCACCACGGGGAGGGGATAATCAGCCCCAGCATTTT. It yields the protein CASSPRGGDNQPQHF.

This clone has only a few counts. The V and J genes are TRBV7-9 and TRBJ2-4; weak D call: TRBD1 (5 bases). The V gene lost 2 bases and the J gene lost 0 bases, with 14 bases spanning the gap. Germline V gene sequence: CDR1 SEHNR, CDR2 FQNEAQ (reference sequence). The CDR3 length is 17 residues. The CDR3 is CASSLFQGPLAKNIQYF. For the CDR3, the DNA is TGTGCCAGCAGCTTATTTCAGGGCCCCTTAGCCAAAAACATTCAGTACTTC.

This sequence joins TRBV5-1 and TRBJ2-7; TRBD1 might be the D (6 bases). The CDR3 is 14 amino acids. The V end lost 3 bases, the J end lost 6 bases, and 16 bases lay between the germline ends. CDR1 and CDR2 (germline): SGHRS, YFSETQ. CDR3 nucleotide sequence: TGCGCCAGCAGCTCAGGACAGTCTTGGTTCGAGCAGTACTTC. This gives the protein CASSSGQSWFEQYF. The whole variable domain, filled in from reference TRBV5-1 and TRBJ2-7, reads KAGVTQTPRYLIKTRGQQVTLSCSPISGHRSVSWYQQTPGQGLQFLFEYFSETQRNKGNFPGRFSGRQFSNSRSEMNVSTLELGDSALYLCASSSGQSWFEQYFGPGTRLTVT.

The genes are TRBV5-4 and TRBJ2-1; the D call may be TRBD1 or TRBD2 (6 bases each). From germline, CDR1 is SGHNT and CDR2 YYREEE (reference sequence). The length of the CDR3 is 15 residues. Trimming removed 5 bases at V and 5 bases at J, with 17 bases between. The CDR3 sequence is CASRHREALNNEQFF. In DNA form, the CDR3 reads TGTGCCAGCAGACACAGGGAGGCACTCAACAATGAGCAGTTCTTC.

The CDR3 region has the DNA TGTGCCAGCAGGCTACGCTCTCGGGGCTATGGCTACACCTTC. Protein sequence: CASRLRSRGYGYTF. The genes are TRBV6-5 and TRBJ1-2; D is uncertain. V was cut by 6 bases and J by 4 bases, with 15 bases left in between. This CDR3 region has 14 residues. The germline V gene encodes CDR1 MNHEY and CDR2 SVGAGI.

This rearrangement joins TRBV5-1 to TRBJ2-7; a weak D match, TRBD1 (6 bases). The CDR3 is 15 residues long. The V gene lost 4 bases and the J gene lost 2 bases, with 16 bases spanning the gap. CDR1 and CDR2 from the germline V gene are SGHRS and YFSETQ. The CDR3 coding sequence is TGCGCCAGCAGCCCCAGACAGGCCTCCCCCTACGAGCAGTACTTC. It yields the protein CASSPRQASPYEQYF.

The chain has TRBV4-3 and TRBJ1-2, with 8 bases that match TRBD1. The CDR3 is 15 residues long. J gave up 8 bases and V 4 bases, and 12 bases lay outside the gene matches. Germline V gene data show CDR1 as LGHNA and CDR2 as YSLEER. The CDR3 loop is CASSPGQGGDVGYTF. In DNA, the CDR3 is TGCGCCAGCAGCCCCGGACAGGGAGGGGACGTCGGCTACACCTTC.

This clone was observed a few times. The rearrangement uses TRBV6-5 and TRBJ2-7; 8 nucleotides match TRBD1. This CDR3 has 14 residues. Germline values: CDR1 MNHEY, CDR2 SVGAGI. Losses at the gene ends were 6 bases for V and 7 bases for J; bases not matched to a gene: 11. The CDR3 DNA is TGTGCCAGCAGCTACAGGGGACAGGCCCTGGAGCAGTACTTC. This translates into CASSYRGQALEQYF.

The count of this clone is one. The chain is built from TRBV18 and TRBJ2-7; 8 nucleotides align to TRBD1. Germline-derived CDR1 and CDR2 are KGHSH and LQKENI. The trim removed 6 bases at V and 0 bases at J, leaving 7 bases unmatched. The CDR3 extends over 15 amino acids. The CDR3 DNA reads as TGTGCCAGCTCCCCCGGACAGGGTAGCTCCTACGAGCAGTACTTC. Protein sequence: CASSPGQGSSYEQYF. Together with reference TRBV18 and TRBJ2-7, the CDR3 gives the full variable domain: NAGVMQNPRHLVRRRGQEARLRCSPMKGHSHVYWYRQLPEEGLKFMVYLQKENIIDESGMPKERFSAEFPKEGPSILRIQQVVRGDSAAYFCASSPGQGSSYEQYFGPGTRLTVT.

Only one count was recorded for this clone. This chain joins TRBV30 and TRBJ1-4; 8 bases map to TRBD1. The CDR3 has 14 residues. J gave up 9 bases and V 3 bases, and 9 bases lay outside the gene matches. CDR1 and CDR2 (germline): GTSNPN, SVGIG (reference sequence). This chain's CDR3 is CAWSPQGQAKKLFF. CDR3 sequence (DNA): TGTGCCTGGAGCCCTCAGGGACAGGCGAAAAAACTGTTTTTT. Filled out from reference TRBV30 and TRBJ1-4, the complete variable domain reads SQTIHQWPATLVQPVGSPLSLECTVEGTSNPNLYWYRQAAGRGLQLLFYSVGIGQISSEVPQNLSASRPQDRQFILSSKKLLLSDSGFYLCAWSPQGQAKKLFFGSGTQLSVL.

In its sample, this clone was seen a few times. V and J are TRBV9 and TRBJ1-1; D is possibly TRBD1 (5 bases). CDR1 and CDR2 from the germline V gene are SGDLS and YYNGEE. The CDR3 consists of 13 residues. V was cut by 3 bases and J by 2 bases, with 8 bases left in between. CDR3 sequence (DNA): TGTGCCAGCAGCGCCAGGGTTAACACTGAAGCTTTCTTT. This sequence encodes CASSARVNTEAFF.

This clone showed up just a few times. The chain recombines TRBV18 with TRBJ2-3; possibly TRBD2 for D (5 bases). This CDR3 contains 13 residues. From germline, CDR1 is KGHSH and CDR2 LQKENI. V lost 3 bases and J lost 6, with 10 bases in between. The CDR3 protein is CASSPPGWDTQYF. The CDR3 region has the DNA TGTGCCAGCTCACCTCCGGGGTGGGATACGCAGTATTTT.

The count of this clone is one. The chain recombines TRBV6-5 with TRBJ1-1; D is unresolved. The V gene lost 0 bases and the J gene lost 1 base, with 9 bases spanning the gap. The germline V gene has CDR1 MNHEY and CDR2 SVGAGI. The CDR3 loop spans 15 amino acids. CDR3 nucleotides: TGTGCCAGCAGTTACTCGCTGTACGGGAACACTGAAGCTTTCTTT. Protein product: CASSYSLYGNTEAFF.

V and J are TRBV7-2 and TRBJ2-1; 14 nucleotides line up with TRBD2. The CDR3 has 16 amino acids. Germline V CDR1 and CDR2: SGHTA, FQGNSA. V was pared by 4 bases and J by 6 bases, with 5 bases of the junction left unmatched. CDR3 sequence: CASSSLGLAGGNEQFF. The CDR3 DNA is TGTGCCAGCAGCTCCCTAGGACTAGCGGGAGGCAATGAGCAGTTCTTC.

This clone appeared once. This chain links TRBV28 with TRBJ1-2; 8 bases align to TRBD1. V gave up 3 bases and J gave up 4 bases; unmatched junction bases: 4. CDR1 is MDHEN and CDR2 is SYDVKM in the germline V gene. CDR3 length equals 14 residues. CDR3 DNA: TGTGCCAGCAGTTTCAACGACAGGGGCTATGGCTACACCTTC. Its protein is CASSFNDRGYGYTF.

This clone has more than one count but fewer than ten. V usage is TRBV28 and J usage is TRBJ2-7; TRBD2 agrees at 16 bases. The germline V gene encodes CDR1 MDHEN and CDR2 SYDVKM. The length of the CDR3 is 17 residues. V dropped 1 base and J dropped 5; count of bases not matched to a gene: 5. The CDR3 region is CASSLFGTSGRAHEQYF. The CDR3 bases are TGTGCCAGCAGTTTATTCGGGACTAGCGGGAGGGCCCACGAGCAGTACTTC.

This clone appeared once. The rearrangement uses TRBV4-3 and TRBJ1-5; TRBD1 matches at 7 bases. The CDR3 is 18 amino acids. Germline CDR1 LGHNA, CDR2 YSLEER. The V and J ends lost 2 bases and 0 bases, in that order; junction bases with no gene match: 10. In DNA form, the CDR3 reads TGCGCCAGCAGCCAAAAACCTCCGGGACAGTATAGCAATCAGCCCCAGCATTTT. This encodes CASSQKPPGQYSNQPQHF.